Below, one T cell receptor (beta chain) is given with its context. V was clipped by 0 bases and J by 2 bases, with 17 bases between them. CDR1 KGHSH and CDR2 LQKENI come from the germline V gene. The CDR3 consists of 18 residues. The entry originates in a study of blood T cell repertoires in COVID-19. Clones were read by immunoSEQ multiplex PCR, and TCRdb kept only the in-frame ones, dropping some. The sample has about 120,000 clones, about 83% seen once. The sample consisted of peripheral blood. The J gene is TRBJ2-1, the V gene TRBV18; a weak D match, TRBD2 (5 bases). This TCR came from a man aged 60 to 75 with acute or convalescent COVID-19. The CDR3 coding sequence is TGTGCCAGCTCACCACCGGTAAGCCCTCAGCGGACCTACAATGAGCAGTTCTTC. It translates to CASSPPVSPQRTYNEQFF.